This entry lists 3 T cell receptor beta chains sequenced from one sample in a study of cytomegalovirus exposure and HLA in healthy donors. Use of 60 Vbeta and 13 Jbeta primers characterized the PCR. Sequenced by immunoSEQ multiplex PCR; TCRdb stores in-frame clones only, minus some. Here the sample spans around 170,000 clones, approximately 81% being singletons. The sequenced material came from PBMCs. The origin of the receptors is a man over 45 in good health and CMV-seronegative.

The V and J genes are TRBV2 and TRBJ1-1, with TRBD1 matching 7 bases. The CDR3 is made up of 12 amino acids. Trimming took 8 bases from V and 6 from J; bases not matched to a gene: 6. Germline CDR1 reads SNHLY; CDR2 reads FYNNEI. The CDR3 spells CASGTGVSEAFF. DNA of the CDR3: TGTGCCAGCGGCACAGGGGTTTCTGAAGCTTTCTTT.

The genes are TRBV18 and TRBJ2-5, with a tentative D call TRBD1 (5 bases). This CDR3 comprises 13 residues. Trimming left V 6 bases short and J 3 bases short, with 11 bases between. Looked up from germline, CDR1 is KGHSH and CDR2 is LQKENI. This CDR3 is CASSREQEETQYF. DNA of the CDR3: TGTGCCAGCTCTCGCGAACAGGAAGAGACCCAGTACTTC.

The CDR3 region has the DNA TGTGCCAGCAGCGGCGGTACCACCTGGTATGGCTACACCTTC. It is translated as CASSGGTTWYGYTF. V usage is TRBV5-6 and J usage is TRBJ1-2; D not certain. Germline V gene lookup returns CDR1 SGHDT and CDR2 YYEEEE. V was cut by 4 bases and J by 5 bases, with 15 bases left in between. This CDR3 region has 14 residues.